The T cell receptor beta chain under discussion was sequenced for a study of human T cells and chemical hapten exposure. This sample's time point: patch test 1, 2 weeks after DPC sensitization. Sample treatment: therapeutic diphenylcyclopropenone sensitization with weekly scalp DPC. Attachment of unique molecular identifiers to individual cDNA molecules was performed in the library. One entry per CDR3 protein, called by TCRdb with MiXCR from the RACE reads. This table has roughly 120,000 distinct CDR3 sequences, roughly 13% appearing once. CDR3 length equals 12 residues. In germline, CDR1 is MNHNS, CDR2 SASEGT. Trimming stripped 9 bases from V and 6 bases from J, with 11 bases between. This clonotype was seen repeatedly, ten times or more.

Sequenced here: whole blood, sampled in connection with sensitization to the hapten diphenylcyclopropenone (DPC). This sequence originates from a man between 18 and 29 years old with alopecia areata. Some clones in this sample may be carry-over from other donors' samples. This chain uses TRBV6-1 with TRBJ1-4; tentative D call: TRBD1 (6 bases). CDR3 nucleotides: TGTGCCAGTCACAGGGCGGATGAAAAACTGTTTTTT. Encoded protein: CASHRADEKLFF.